The 30 T cell receptor beta chains listed next were all sequenced from one sample in a study of T cell changes during pregnancy in multiple sclerosis. The table came from immunoSEQ multiplex PCR; TCRdb's copy has only in-frame clones and leaves some out. The sample has 40,000 or so clones, around nine tenths seen once; the top ten hold 0.35% to 0.45%. Specimen: CD4+ T cells from peripheral blood mononuclear cells, collected after pregnancy. These receptors were taken from a female donor in good health, enrolled as a control in a pregnancy study.

This chain links TRBV15 with TRBJ1-4; possible D gene TRBD1, 5 bases. The germline V gene encodes CDR1 LNHNV and CDR2 YYDKDF (reference sequence). The CDR3 runs 15 residues. Between the trimmed V and J ends, which lost 5 bases and 2 bases, there was a span of 12 bases. CDR3: CATSGYRTTNEKLFF. In nucleotides, the CDR3 is TGTGCCACCAGCGGATACAGGACCACTAATGAAAAACTGTTTTTT.

The chain combines TRBV6-1 with TRBJ2-7, with TRBD2 as a possible D gene (5 bases). The CDR3 covers 13 residues. Between the trimmed V and J ends, which lost 7 bases and 6 bases, there was a span of 16 bases. The germline gives CDR1 MNHNS, CDR2 SASEGT. The CDR3 protein is CASTDRGLREQYF. In DNA form, the CDR3 reads TGTGCCAGCACCGATAGAGGGCTACGCGAGCAGTACTTC.

The genes are TRBV7-9 and TRBJ2-7, with 9 nucleotides matching TRBD2. Germline V lookup: CDR1 SEHNR, CDR2 FQNEAQ (reference sequence). The CDR3 covers 15 residues. J gave up 3 bases and V 5 bases, and 8 bases lay outside the gene matches. DNA of the CDR3: TGTGCCAGCAGCCTTAGCGGGGGAGAGGTCTACGAGCAGTACTTC. Its translation: CASSLSGGEVYEQYF. Combining the CDR3 with reference TRBV7-9 and TRBJ2-7 gives the whole variable domain DTGVSQNPRHKITKRGQNVTFRCDPISEHNRLYWYRQTLGQGPEFLTYFQNEAQLEKSRLLSDRFSAERPKGSFSTLEIQRTEQGDSAMYLCASSLSGGEVYEQYFGPGTRLTVT.

The rearrangement links TRBV7-9 to TRBJ2-7; 10 positions match TRBD1. V shed 1 base, J shed 6 bases, and the junction held 3 bases outside the gene matches. Germline V lookup: CDR1 SEHNR, CDR2 FQNEAQ (reference sequence). The CDR3 runs to 14 residues. This chain's CDR3 is CASSLGGQGGEQYF. In DNA form, the CDR3 reads TGTGCCAGCAGCTTAGGCGGACAGGGGGGCGAGCAGTACTTC. The variable domain in full, completed from reference TRBV7-9 and TRBJ2-7, reads DTGVSQNPRHKITKRGQNVTFRCDPISEHNRLYWYRQTLGQGPEFLTYFQNEAQLEKSRLLSDRFSAERPKGSFSTLEIQRTEQGDSAMYLCASSLGGQGGEQYFGPGTRLTVT.

The chain links TRBV27 to TRBJ1-3, with TRBD1 as a possible D gene (5 bases). The CDR3 length is 16 residues. The ends were cut back, 5 bases at V and 0 bases at J, with 14 bases in the middle. Germline V gene lookup returns CDR1 MNHEY and CDR2 SMNVEV (reference sequence). CDR3 in DNA: TGTGCCAGCAGTCGAGACAGTGGTTTCTCTGGAAACACCATATATTTT. Amino acids: CASSRDSGFSGNTIYF.

This chain joins TRBV7-2 and TRBJ2-1, with TRBD2 identical over 7 bases. With V trimmed by 5 bases and J by 7 bases, 17 bases remained unmatched. The CDR3 covers 17 residues. Per the germline V gene, CDR1 is SGHTA and CDR2 is FQGNSA. In DNA, the CDR3 is TGTGCCAGCAGCCCAATCCCTTTGAGGAGGGGAGGGAATGAGCAGTTCTTC. It encodes CASSPIPLRRGGNEQFF.

The chain employs TRBV6-1 and TRBJ2-6; no reliable D call. The germline gives CDR1 MNHNS, CDR2 SASEGT. The CDR3 totals 14 residues. The germline V and J ends were trimmed by 6 bases and 2 bases, with 8 bases remaining between them. CDR3 residues: CASSGPTGANVLTF. The CDR3 nucleotides read TGTGCCAGCAGCGGTCCAACTGGGGCCAACGTCCTGACTTTC.

The chain uses TRBV9 and TRBJ1-3; D not resolved. V shed 3 bases and J shed 9 bases, with 16 bases lying between them. This CDR3 has 14 amino acids. Germline V gene data show CDR1 as SGDLS and CDR2 as YYNGEE. The CDR3 DNA is TGTGCCAGCAGCGCCGCTCAAACAATAAGCACCATATATTTT. The encoded protein is CASSAAQTISTIYF.

The V call is TRBV7-9, the J call TRBJ2-1, with 14 nucleotides matching TRBD2. The CDR3 is made up of 17 amino acids. J lost 8 bases, V lost 5 bases, and 11 bases had no gene match. Germline V lookup: CDR1 SEHNR, CDR2 FQNEAQ (reference sequence). The CDR3, as DNA: TGTGCCAGCAGCCTCGGACTAGCGGGAGGAGAATCTGATGAGCAGTTCTTC. This sequence encodes CASSLGLAGGESDEQFF.

The genes are TRBV7-2 and TRBJ1-2; D unresolved. The V and J ends lost 4 bases and 0 bases respectively, with 6 bases between them. Germline CDR1 SGHTA, CDR2 FQGNSA. The CDR3 has 13 amino acids. For the CDR3, the DNA is TGTGCCAGCAGCTCCTCAGCTAACTATGGCTACACCTTC. This translates into CASSSSANYGYTF.

This clone was observed a single time. The rearrangement links TRBV5-1 to TRBJ1-2; TRBD1 aligns across 7 bases. The CDR3 contains 15 residues. Germline CDR1 SGHRS, CDR2 YFSETQ. V shed 5 bases, J shed 8 bases, and the junction held 15 bases outside the gene matches. The chain's CDR3 is CASRPVGQAAGGYTF. The DNA for the CDR3 is TGCGCCAGCAGGCCCGTCGGACAGGCCGCGGGAGGCTACACCTTC.

The rearrangement links TRBV11-2 to TRBJ1-6, with D perhaps TRBD1 (6 bases). The germline V and J ends were trimmed by 1 base and 5 bases, with 15 bases remaining between them. The CDR3 consists of 17 residues. Per germline, CDR1 SGHAT and CDR2 FQNNGV. The CDR3 DNA sequence: TGTGCCAGCAGCTTAGCCTCAACCGGGACAAATAATTCACCCCTCCACTTT. Its translation is CASSLASTGTNNSPLHF.

The V call is TRBV27, the J call TRBJ1-2; tentatively, D is TRBD1 (5 bases). Trimming stripped 3 bases from V and 7 bases from J, with 18 bases between. Per the germline V gene, CDR1 is MNHEY and CDR2 is SMNVEV (reference sequence). The CDR3 sequence is 15 residues long. Written as DNA, the CDR3 is TGTGCCAGCAGTTTCCAGAATCCCAGGGTTAGTGGCTACACCTTC. Translated, it gives CASSFQNPRVSGYTF.

The gene calls are TRBV6-1 and TRBJ1-6, with D perhaps TRBD1 (5 bases). Trimming stripped 6 bases from V and 7 bases from J, with 13 bases between. The CDR3 has 14 amino acids. Germline V gives CDR1 MNHNS, CDR2 SASEGT. CDR3 in amino acids: CASRTSGLNSPLHF. The CDR3, as DNA: TGTGCCAGCAGGACCTCAGGGTTGAATTCACCCCTCCACTTT.

The CDR3 loop reads CASSLVSGGETQYF. CDR3 bases: TGTGCCAGCAGCTTGGTGTCGGGTGGAGAGACCCAGTACTTC. The rearrangement links TRBV5-4 to TRBJ2-5; unclear D gene. Germline-derived CDR1 and CDR2 are SGHNT and YYREEE (reference sequence). The CDR3 runs to 14 residues. The V and J ends lost 0 bases and 4 bases respectively, with 10 bases between them.

The chain joins TRBV5-1 to TRBJ2-5; 10 nucleotides align to TRBD1. The CDR3 extends over 16 amino acids. Germline assignment: CDR1 SGHRS and CDR2 YFSETQ. V was clipped by 0 bases and J by 1 base; unmatched bases: 3. The DNA for the CDR3 is TGCGCCAGCAGCTTGGGGACAGGGGGGTTCCAAGAGACCCAGTACTTC. Its protein is CASSLGTGGFQETQYF.

V is TRBV5-1 and J is TRBJ2-1, with 10 bases lining up with TRBD2. The ends lost 0 bases at V and 5 bases at J; junction bases unmatched: 8. CDR1 and CDR2 from the germline V gene are SGHRS and YFSETQ. CDR3 length: 17 residues. The chain's CDR3 is CASSLVGLAGGHNEQFF. CDR3 DNA: TGCGCCAGCAGCTTGGTGGGGTTAGCGGGAGGCCACAATGAGCAGTTCTTC.

The chain is built from TRBV25-1 and TRBJ2-1, with D possibly TRBD2 on 6 matching bases. From germline, CDR1 is MGHDK and CDR2 SYGVNS. CDR3 length equals 13 residues. V was shortened by 4 bases and J by 13 bases, with 17 bases between the two germline ends. CDR3 sequence: CASSASGLALQFF. In nucleotides, the CDR3 is TGTGCCAGCAGTGCCTCGGGACTTGCCTTACAGTTCTTC.

This chain connects TRBV14 to TRBJ2-7, with D possibly TRBD2 on 5 matching bases. Looked up from germline, CDR1 is SGHDN and CDR2 is FVKESK. This CDR3 spans 13 amino acids. The germline V and J ends were trimmed by 1 base and 2 bases, with 6 bases remaining between them. The CDR3 nucleotides read TGTGCCAGCAGCCAAGGAGGGACCTACGAGCAGTACTTC. Translation gives CASSQGGTYEQYF.

The chain links TRBV10-3 to TRBJ2-2, with D perhaps TRBD1 (5 bases). This CDR3 is 13 amino acids long. CDR1 is ENHRY and CDR2 is SYGVKD in the germline V gene. The V end lost 5 bases, the J end lost 6 bases, and 10 bases lay between the germline ends. CDR3 coding DNA: TGTGCCATCAGTAGCAGGGTAGCCGGGGAGCTGTTTTTT. This encodes CAISSRVAGELFF.

J is TRBJ2-5 and V is TRBV28, with D unclear. This CDR3 is 14 amino acids long. Germline CDR1 MDHEN, CDR2 SYDVKM. V lost 6 bases to trimming and J lost 4 bases, with 15 bases between them. CDR3 nucleotides: TGTGCCAGCAGCGATTTTCTGGCCAGAGAGACCCAGTACTTC. Residues: CASSDFLARETQYF.

The V call is TRBV19, the J call TRBJ1-3, with TRBD1 identical over 7 bases. Trimming removed 7 bases from V and 0 bases from J; junction bases left unmatched: 6. This CDR3 region has 15 residues. Germline V lookup: CDR1 LNHDA, CDR2 SQIVND (reference sequence). The CDR3 here is CASTSTGTSGNTIYF. CDR3 DNA sequence: TGTGCCAGTACCTCGACAGGGACCTCTGGAAACACCATATATTTT.

The sample holds a few counts of this clone. The V and J genes are TRBV27 and TRBJ2-7, with D perhaps TRBD2 (5 bases). CDR1 MNHEY and CDR2 SMNVEV come from the germline V gene (reference sequence). V lost 5 bases and J lost 9, with 14 bases in between. The CDR3 sequence is 12 residues long. The CDR3 region has the DNA TGTGCCAGCAGTCCTCTCACGGGAAGGCAGTACTTC. It codes for CASSPLTGRQYF.

The chain uses TRBV15 and TRBJ2-7, with D uncertain. Germline-derived CDR1 and CDR2 are LNHNV and YYDKDF (reference sequence). This CDR3 is built from 14 residues. Trimming left V 0 bases short and J 1 base short, with 7 bases between. CDR3 loop: CATSRDPQSYEQYF. CDR3 bases: TGTGCCACCAGCAGAGATCCCCAGTCCTACGAGCAGTACTTC.

The chain combines TRBV18 with TRBJ2-2; D is possibly TRBD2 (6 bases). Per germline, CDR1 KGHSH and CDR2 LQKENI. The ends were cut back, 4 bases at V and 0 bases at J, with 12 bases in the middle. The CDR3 totals 16 residues. This CDR3 reads CASSRPGLTNTGELFF. The CDR3, as DNA: TGTGCCAGCTCACGACCGGGACTTACGAACACCGGGGAGCTGTTTTTT. Based on the CDR3 plus reference TRBV18 and TRBJ2-2, the full variable domain is NAGVMQNPRHLVRRRGQEARLRCSPMKGHSHVYWYRQLPEEGLKFMVYLQKENIIDESGMPKERFSAEFPKEGPSILRIQQVVRGDSAAYFCASSRPGLTNTGELFFGEGSRLTVL.

The genes are TRBV12-5 and TRBJ1-2; D possibly corresponds to TRBD1 (5 bases). CDR1 and CDR2 from the germline V gene are LGHNT and FRNRAP. The CDR3 extends over 16 amino acids. Trimming took 3 bases from V and 6 from J, leaving 20 bases between them. The CDR3, as DNA: TGTGCTAGTGGTTTTTTGCCCCCATGGGGGAGGGATGGCTACACCTTC. This codes for CASGFLPPWGRDGYTF.

This clone was found once. DNA for the CDR3: TGTGCCAGCAGTTCGAGACAGGGAGGCTCATATGGCTACACCTTC. Its translation is CASSSRQGGSYGYTF. The chain combines TRBV27 with TRBJ1-2, with 7 bases fitting TRBD1. There are 15 residues in the CDR3. Germline assignment: CDR1 MNHEY and CDR2 SMNVEV (reference sequence). Trimming removed 4 bases from V and 5 bases from J; junction bases left unmatched: 10.

V is TRBV6-1 and J is TRBJ1-5, with D possibly matching TRBD1 (6 bases). Deletions cut 7 bases from V and 11 bases from J, with 21 bases between. CDR1 MNHNS and CDR2 SASEGT come from the germline V gene. The length of the CDR3 is 14 residues. The CDR3 DNA sequence: TGTGCCAGCACCCAGGGGCCCGATAAAAAGGCCCAGCATTTT. This gives the protein CASTQGPDKKAQHF.

The CDR3 reads CASSTQGAQTEAFF. The CDR3 coding sequence is TGTGCCAGTAGTACCCAGGGGGCGCAAACTGAAGCTTTCTTT. V and J are TRBV19 and TRBJ1-1; TRBD1 aligns across 8 bases. CDR3 length equals 14 residues. Germline CDR1 and CDR2: LNHDA and SQIVND (reference sequence). Trimming at V came to 4 bases and at J to 5 bases, leaving 6 bases not matched to a gene.

The chain joins TRBV30 to TRBJ1-1; 7 bases are a match to TRBD1. Germline CDR1 reads GTSNPN; CDR2 reads SVGIG (reference sequence). V lost 2 bases, J lost 2 bases, and 5 bases stayed unmatched. The CDR3 spans 14 residues. This CDR3 reads CAWSSGTANTEAFF. CDR3 DNA: TGTGCCTGGAGTTCCGGGACAGCTAACACTGAAGCTTTCTTT. Full variable domain (outside the CDR3, taken from reference TRBV30 and TRBJ1-1): SQTIHQWPATLVQPVGSPLSLECTVEGTSNPNLYWYRQAAGRGLQLLFYSVGIGQISSEVPQNLSASRPQDRQFILSSKKLLLSDSGFYLCAWSSGTANTEAFFGQGTRLTVV.